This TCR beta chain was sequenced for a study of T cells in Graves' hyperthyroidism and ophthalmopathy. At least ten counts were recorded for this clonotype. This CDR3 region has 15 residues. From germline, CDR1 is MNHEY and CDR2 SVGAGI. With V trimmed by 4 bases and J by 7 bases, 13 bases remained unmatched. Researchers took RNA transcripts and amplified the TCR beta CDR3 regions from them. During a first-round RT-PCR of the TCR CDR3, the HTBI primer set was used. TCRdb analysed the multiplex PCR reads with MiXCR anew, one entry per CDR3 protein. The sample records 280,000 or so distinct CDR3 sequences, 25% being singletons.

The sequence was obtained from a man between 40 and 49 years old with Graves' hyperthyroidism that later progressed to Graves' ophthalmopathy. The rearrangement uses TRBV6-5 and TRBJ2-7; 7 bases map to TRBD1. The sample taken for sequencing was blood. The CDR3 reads CASSFSGTEMWEQYF. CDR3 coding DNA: TGTGCCAGCAGTTTCTCGGGGACAGAAATGTGGGAGCAGTACTTC.